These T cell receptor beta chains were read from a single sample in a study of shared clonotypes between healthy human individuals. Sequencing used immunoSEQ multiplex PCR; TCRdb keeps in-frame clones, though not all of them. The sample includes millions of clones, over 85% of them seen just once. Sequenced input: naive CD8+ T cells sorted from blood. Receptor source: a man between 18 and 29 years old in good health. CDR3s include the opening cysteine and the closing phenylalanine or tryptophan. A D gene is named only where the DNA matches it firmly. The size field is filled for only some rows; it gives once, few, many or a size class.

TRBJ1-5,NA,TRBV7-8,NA,CASSLEGRRGNQPQHF,TGTGCCAGCAGCTTGGAAGGACGGAGGGGCAATCAGCCCCAGCATTTT
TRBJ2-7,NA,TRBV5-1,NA,CASSAPDNGFYEQYF,TGCGCCAGCAGCGCGCCGGACAACGGCTTCTACGAGCAGTACTTC
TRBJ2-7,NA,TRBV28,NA,CASSFTGSNYEQYF,TGTGCCAGCAGTTTTACAGGTAGCAACTACGAGCAGTACTTC
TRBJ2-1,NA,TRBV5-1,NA,CASSLVGLRNEQFF,TGCGCCAGCAGCTTGGTGGGCTTACGCAATGAGCAGTTCTTC
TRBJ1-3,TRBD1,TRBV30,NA,CACHLDRGHTIYF,TGTGCCTGCCATCTGGACAGGGGGCACACCATATATTTT
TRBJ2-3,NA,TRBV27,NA,CASSLSTGDGGTDTQYF,TGTGCCAGCAGTTTATCGACGGGGGATGGGGGCACAGATACGCAGTATTTT
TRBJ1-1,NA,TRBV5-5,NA,CASSFVRADTEAFF,TGTGCCAGCAGCTTCGTCAGGGCCGACACTGAAGCTTTCTTT
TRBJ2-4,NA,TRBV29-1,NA,CSVEDAAAQYF,TGCAGCGTTGAAGATGCGGCAGCTCAGTACTTC
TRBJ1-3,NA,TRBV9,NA,CASSVGVDSGNTIYF,TGTGCCAGCAGCGTAGGAGTGGACTCTGGAAACACCATATATTTT
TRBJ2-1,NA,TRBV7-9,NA,CASSPDLGSYNEQFF,TGTGCCAGCAGCCCCGACCTGGGGTCCTACAATGAGCAGTTCTTC
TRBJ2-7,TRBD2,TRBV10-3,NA,CAISEVAGFAEQYF,TGTGCCATCAGTGAGGTAGCGGGATTCGCCGAGCAGTACTTC
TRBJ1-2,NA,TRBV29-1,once,CSVEDLGSNYGYTF,TGCAGCGTTGAAGATCTTGGCAGTAACTATGGCTACACCTTC
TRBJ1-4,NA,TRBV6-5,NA,CASSFAGDAGEKLFF,TGTGCCAGCAGCTTCGCAGGGGATGCGGGTGAAAAACTGTTTTTT
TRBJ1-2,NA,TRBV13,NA,CASSEGVRYGYTF,TGTGCCAGCAGTGAAGGGGTTCGCTATGGCTACACCTTC
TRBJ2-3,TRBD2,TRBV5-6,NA,CASSPGGATDTQYF,TGTGCCAGCAGCCCGGGGGGGGCCACAGATACGCAGTATTTT
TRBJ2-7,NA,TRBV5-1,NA,CASSLVGGQPYEQYF,TGCGCCAGCAGCTTGGTAGGTGGACAGCCCTACGAGCAGTACTTC
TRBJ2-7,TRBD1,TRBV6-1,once,CASSDSLGQGRPYEQYF,TGTGCCAGCAGTGATAGTCTCGGACAGGGCCGTCCCTACGAGCAGTACTTC
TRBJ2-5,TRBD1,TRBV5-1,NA,CATSTGIGETQYF,TGCGCCACCTCGACAGGGATTGGAGAGACCCAGTACTTC
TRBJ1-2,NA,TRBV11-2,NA,CASSSHGGANGYTF,TGTGCCAGCAGCAGCCATGGGGGGGCTAATGGCTACACCTTC
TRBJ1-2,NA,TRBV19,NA,CASSAFRDYYGYTF,TGTGCCAGTAGTGCCTTTCGGGATTACTATGGCTACACCTTC
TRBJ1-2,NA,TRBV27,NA,CASRKDSSYGYTF,TGTGCCAGCAGAAAGGACAGTTCCTATGGCTACACCTTC
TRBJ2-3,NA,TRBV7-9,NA,CASSPTPGGQGVSTDTQYF,TGTGCCAGCAGCCCGACCCCTGGGGGGCAGGGGGTGAGCACAGATACGCAGTATTTT
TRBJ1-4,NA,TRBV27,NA,CASSSGPPTSEKLFF,TGTGCCAGCAGTTCGGGACCTCCAACGAGTGAAAAACTGTTTTTT
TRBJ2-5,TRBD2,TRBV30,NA,CAWSYSGGQETQYF,TGTGCCTGGAGTTACAGCGGGGGCCAAGAGACCCAGTACTTC
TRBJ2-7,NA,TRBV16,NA,CASSQSASNFYEQYF,TGTGCCAGCAGCCAATCGGCCAGTAATTTCTACGAGCAGTACTTC
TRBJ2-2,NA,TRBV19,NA,CASSIDTLSANTGELFF,TGTGCCAGTAGTATAGACACCCTCTCTGCTAACACCGGGGAGCTGTTTTTT
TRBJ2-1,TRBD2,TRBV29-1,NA,CSAGGSSYNEQFF,TGCAGCGCGGGGGGGAGCTCCTACAATGAGCAGTTCTTC
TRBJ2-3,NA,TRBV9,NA,CASSLSTDTQYF,TGTGCCAGCAGCCTTAGCACAGATACGCAGTATTTT
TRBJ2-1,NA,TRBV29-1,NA,CSVEDPDSSLYNEQFF,TGCAGCGTTGAAGATCCGGACAGTTCCCTCTACAATGAGCAGTTCTTC
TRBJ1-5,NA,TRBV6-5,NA,CASRAGNQPQHF,TGTGCCAGCAGGGCGGGCAATCAGCCCCAGCATTTT
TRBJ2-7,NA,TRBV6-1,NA,CAGREASSYEQYF,TGTGCCGGCAGAGAAGCTAGTTCCTACGAGCAGTACTTC
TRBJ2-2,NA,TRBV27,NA,CASRAGEAGELFF,TGTGCCAGCAGGGCCGGGGAGGCCGGGGAGCTGTTTTTT
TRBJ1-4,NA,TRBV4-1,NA,CASSQPPISTNEKLFF,TGCGCCAGCAGCCAACCCCCGATTTCAACTAATGAAAAACTGTTTTTT
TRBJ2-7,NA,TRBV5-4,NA,CASSLVQASEQYF,TGTGCCAGCAGCTTGGTCCAGGCTTCCGAGCAGTACTTC
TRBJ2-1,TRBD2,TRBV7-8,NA,CASSLTAGGYNEQFF,TGTGCCAGCAGCTTAACAGCGGGGGGTTACAATGAGCAGTTCTTC
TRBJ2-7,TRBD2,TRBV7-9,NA,CASSFIAGDNYEQYF,TGTGCCAGCAGCTTCATAGCGGGAGACAACTACGAGCAGTACTTC
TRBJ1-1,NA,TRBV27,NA,CASSVGWEGGVKVEAFF,TGTGCCAGCAGTGTGGGCTGGGAAGGAGGGGTAAAGGTTGAAGCTTTCTTT
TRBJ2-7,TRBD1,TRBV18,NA,CASSHGTAYEQYF,TGTGCCAGCTCACACGGGACAGCGTACGAGCAGTACTTC
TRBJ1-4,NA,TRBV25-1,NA,CASSWQANEKLFF,TGTGCCAGCAGTTGGCAGGCTAATGAAAAACTGTTTTTT
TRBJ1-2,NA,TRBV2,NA,CASGGYTF,TGTGCTAGCGGTGGCTACACCTTC
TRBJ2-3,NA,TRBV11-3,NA,CASSWRTETQYF,TGTGCCAGCAGCTGGAGGACAGAAACGCAGTATTTT
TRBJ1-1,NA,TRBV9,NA,CASSPLGVDTEAFF,TGTGCCAGCAGCCCACTTGGAGTGGACACTGAAGCTTTCTTT
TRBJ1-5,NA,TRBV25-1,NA,CASSLTAYQPQHF,TGTGCCAGCAGTTTAACAGCCTATCAGCCCCAGCATTTT
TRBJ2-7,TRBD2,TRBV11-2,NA,CASSHTGTSGYEQYF,TGTGCCAGCAGCCATACCGGGACTAGCGGATACGAGCAGTACTTC
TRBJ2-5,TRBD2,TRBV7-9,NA,CASSPTTPLAGVEETQYF,TGTGCCAGCAGCCCAACAACCCCCCTAGCGGGGGTAGAAGAGACCCAGTACTTC
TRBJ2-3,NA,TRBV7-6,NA,CASSFDGGPTSTDTQYF,TGTGCCAGCAGCTTTGACGGCGGCCCTACTAGCACAGATACGCAGTATTTT
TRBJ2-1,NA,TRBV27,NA,CASSALFSHNEQFF,TGTGCCAGCAGCGCCCTTTTTAGCCACAATGAGCAGTTCTTC
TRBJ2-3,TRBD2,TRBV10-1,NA,CATGTSGMNTDTQYF,TGCGCCACCGGGACTAGCGGGATGAACACAGATACGCAGTATTTT
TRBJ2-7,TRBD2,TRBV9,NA,CASSVGLAATYEQYF,TGTGCCAGCAGCGTAGGGCTAGCGGCGACCTACGAGCAGTACTTC
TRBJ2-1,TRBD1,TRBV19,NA,CASSMWDRGRNEQFF,TGTGCCAGTAGTATGTGGGACAGGGGTCGGAATGAGCAGTTCTTC
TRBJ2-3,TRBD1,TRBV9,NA,CASSVTGGSSADTQYF,TGTGCCAGCAGCGTAACAGGGGGCTCGAGCGCAGATACGCAGTATTTT
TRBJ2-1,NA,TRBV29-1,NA,CSVVPIPTWYNEQFF,TGCAGCGTTGTCCCAATACCAACTTGGTACAATGAGCAGTTCTTC
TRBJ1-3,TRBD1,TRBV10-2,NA,CASSDDRGHGNTIYF,TGCGCCAGCAGTGATGACAGGGGGCACGGAAACACCATATATTTT
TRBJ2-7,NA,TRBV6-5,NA,CASSYSDRGYEQYF,TGTGCCAGCAGTTACTCGGACAGAGGGTACGAGCAGTACTTC
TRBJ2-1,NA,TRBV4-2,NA,CASSPKTNEQFF,TGTGCCAGCAGTCCTAAGACCAATGAGCAGTTCTTC